Listed below are T cell receptor beta chains from one sample, sequenced in a study of blood T cell repertoires in COVID-19. Clones were sequenced by immunoSEQ multiplex PCR, and TCRdb holds only the in-frame ones, with some missing. The top ten hold 2.2% of the sample, which has over 250,000 clones, 91% seen once. Source material: peripheral blood. Source of these receptors: a woman aged 30 to 39 with COVID-19, enrolled during active disease. CDR3s include the opening cysteine and the closing phenylalanine or tryptophan. D genes are given only for firm matches. Clone size is given for some rows only: seen once, a few or many times, or a class if the clone is expanded.

TRBV12-3/TRBV12-4	-	-	TRBJ2-1	TGTGCCAGCAGTTTCGGGAGCTTCAATGAGCAGTTCTTC	CASSFGSFNEQFF
TRBV28	-	-	TRBJ1-2	TGTGCCGGGGCGGGGGCCTATGGCTACACCTTC	CAGAGAYGYTF
TRBV29-1	-	-	TRBJ2-7	TGCAGCGTACCGCGGGAAATCGGAGAGCCCTACGAGCAGTACTTC	CSVPREIGEPYEQYF
TRBV2	-	once	TRBJ1-1	TGTGCCAGCAGTGAGGAGTCAGAAACTGAAGCTTTCTTT	CASSEESETEAFF
TRBV4-1	TRBD2	-	TRBJ2-2	TGCGCCAGCAGGTTGGGACTAGCGGAAACCGGGGAGCTGTTTTTT	CASRLGLAETGELFF
TRBV10-3	-	-	TRBJ1-3	TGTGCCATCAGTGAGTGGGCGTCCAGCTCTGGAAACACCATATATTTT	CAISEWASSSGNTIYF
TRBV11-2	-	-	TRBJ2-3	TGTGCCAGCAGCGGCGCCAGGCAGCTGAACACAGATACGCAGTATTTT	CASSGARQLNTDTQYF
TRBV28	-	few	TRBJ2-7	TGTGCCAGCAGTCCCCCCCCTTTCGGTGAGCAGTACTTC	CASSPPPFGEQYF
TRBV6-4	TRBD1	-	TRBJ1-1	TGTGCCAGCAGTGAAGACAGGGACACTGAAGCTTTCTTT	CASSEDRDTEAFF
TRBV5-4	TRBD1	-	TRBJ1-2	TGTGCCAGCAGCTCCGGGACAGGGGGGAACTATGGCTACACCTTC	CASSSGTGGNYGYTF
TRBV19	-	-	TRBJ1-3	TGTGCCAGTCAACGGTCCTCTGGAAACACCATATATTTT	CASQRSSGNTIYF
TRBV19	-	-	TRBJ2-2	TGTGCCGGGGGGAGCACCGGGGAGCTGTTTTTT	CAGGSTGELFF
TRBV10-3	TRBD1	-	TRBJ1-3	TGTGCCATCAGGACGACAGGGGCTGGAAACACCATATATTTT	CAIRTTGAGNTIYF
TRBV5-4	TRBD1	-	TRBJ1-1	TGTGCCAGCAGCACCGCCGGGACAGGGAGGACCCAGGGTGAAGCTTTCTTT	CASSTAGTGRTQGEAFF
TRBV5-1	-	-	TRBJ1-5	TGCGCCAGCAGCCCCCTTTCTTACGAGAATCAGCCCCAGCATTTT	CASSPLSYENQPQHF
TRBV5-1	TRBD1	once	TRBJ1-1	TGCGCCAGCAGCCAGGGACAGGCTGAAGCTTTCTTT	CASSQGQAEAFF
TRBV7-9	TRBD2	-	TRBJ2-2	TGTGCCAGCAGCTTAGGGGCGGGAGAGGCCGGGGAGCTGTTTTTT	CASSLGAGEAGELFF
TRBV6-5	-	-	TRBJ1-5	TGTGCCAGCAGCGAGGCGCTAGGTCAGCCCCAGCATTTT	CASSEALGQPQHF
TRBV2	TRBD2	-	TRBJ2-1	TGTGCCACCAAAATAGCGGGAGTCTACAATGAGCAGTTCTTC	CATKIAGVYNEQFF
TRBV18	TRBD1	-	TRBJ1-1	TGTGCCAGCTCACCATATCTGGGACAGGGGTTAGGTGAAGCTTTCTTT	CASSPYLGQGLGEAFF
TRBV28	-	-	TRBJ1-2	TGTGCCAGCAGAGATGGGTCACCGGACAGCTTCTATGGCTACACCTTC	CASRDGSPDSFYGYTF
TRBV5-5	-	once	TRBJ1-1	TGTGCCAGCAGCTTGTTGGGGCAGGAAGCTTTCTTT	CASSLLGQEAFF
TRBV2	-	-	TRBJ1-2	TGTGCCAGCAGGGGGAACAGGGTTAACTATGGCTACACCTTC	CASRGNRVNYGYTF
TRBV29-1	TRBD1	-	TRBJ1-4	TGCAGCGTTGAGACAGGGAATGAAAAACTGTTTTTT	CSVETGNEKLFF
TRBV7-9	-	-	TRBJ2-7	TGTGCCAGCAGCTCACACCTGCCCCCCTACGAGCAGTACTTC	CASSSHLPPYEQYF